Listed here is a single T cell receptor (beta chain). Its matching antigen is unknown. The data were taken from a study of T cells in narcolepsy. Study background: Healthy controls were enrolled alongside patients with narcolepsy type 1 or type 2. Overall study findings and caveats: HCRT-specific and TRIB2-specific autoreactive clonotypes appeared among same-patient CSF and blood CD4+ clonotypes. No autoreactive T cell clone sequences appeared in some memory CD4+ repertoires. Autoreactive clonotypes reportedly recurred in blood of same and different patients, not controls.

Germline V gene lookup returns CDR1 KGHSH and CDR2 LQKENI. V was cut by 5 bases and J by 4 bases, with 15 bases left in between. The CDR3 spans 14 residues. The data were produced by immunoSEQ multiplex PCR, yet TCRdb's version contains in-frame clones alone and is incomplete. The repertoire has about 35,000 clones, roughly 87% of them found once; the top ten carry 0.8% to 0.95%. The chain is built from TRBV18 and TRBJ2-7; tentatively, D is TRBD1 (7 bases). The TCR was taken from a human donor with narcolepsy. What was sequenced was CD45RA- memory CD4+ T cells from PBMCs. Here the CDR3 reads CASSYGQAGYEQYF. The CDR3 DNA reads as TGTGCCAGCTCATACGGACAGGCGGGGTACGAGCAGTACTTC.